The 21 T cell receptor beta chains given below trace back to one sample, sequenced in a study of persistence of HIV-infected CD4 T cells. Sequencing used immunoSEQ version 4 in survey mode. Only in-frame clones appear in the TCRdb table, and some are missing; sequencing was by immunoSEQ multiplex PCR. This sample yields around 40,000 clones, of which about 89% are seen a single time; approximately 1% belongs to the top ten. These receptors have no identified antigens. Nonspecific anti-CD3/anti-CD28 bead stimulation represents the broad CD4+ T cell repertoire. Sorting of responding CD4+ T cells relied on upregulated CD40 ligand together with CD69. The material sequenced was CD4+ T cells sorted from PBMCs after approximately 18-hour stimulation, taken from a patient who received antiretroviral therapy. The origin of the receptors is an adult man with HIV who was CMV-seropositive.

The chain couples TRBV6-1 to TRBJ1-5; TRBD1 aligns across 9 bases. In germline, CDR1 is MNHNS, CDR2 SASEGT. The CDR3 covers 16 residues. After removal of 1 base from V and 7 bases from J, the junction contained 8 bases not matched to a gene. The CDR3 bases are TGTGCCAGCAGTGAAGGGGGACAGGGAGTAAGGCAGCCCCAGCATTTT. Translated, it gives CASSEGGQGVRQPQHF.

The gene calls are TRBV6-6 and TRBJ2-3; 11 bases are a match to TRBD1. The J segment lost 2 bases and the V segment lost 5 bases, leaving 12 bases of the junction unmatched. The CDR3 is 18 residues long. Germline-derived CDR1 and CDR2 are MNHNY and SVGAGI (reference sequence). CDR3 loop: CASSPGQGAYHTTDTQYF. CDR3 sequence (DNA): TGTGCCAGCAGTCCCGGACAGGGGGCTTACCATACCACAGATACGCAGTATTTT.

This clone was detected a few times. The chain links TRBV5-1 to TRBJ1-3, with D possibly TRBD1 on 5 matching bases. Looked up from germline, CDR1 is SGHRS and CDR2 is YFSETQ. The CDR3 sequence is 15 residues long. The V end was cut by 0 bases, the J end by 2 bases, with 9 bases between. For the CDR3, the DNA is TGCGCCAGCAGCTTGGGGGACCTCCCTGGAAACACCATATATTTT. It translates to CASSLGDLPGNTIYF.

Concerning this clone: Other nucleotide sequences in the sample specify the same CDR3. The chain uses TRBV5-1 and TRBJ1-5, with 8 positions matching TRBD1. The CDR3 has 15 residues. Per germline, CDR1 SGHRS and CDR2 YFSETQ. J lost 3 bases, V lost 5 bases, and 7 bases had no gene match. CDR3 nucleotides: TGCGCCAGCAGTCCCACAGGGGGGGTCAATCAGCCCCAGCATTTT. Encoded protein: CASSPTGGVNQPQHF.

The J gene is TRBJ1-2, the V gene TRBV2; unclear D gene. Germline V gene lookup returns CDR1 SNHLY and CDR2 FYNNEI. Trimming took 1 base from V and 4 from J, leaving 4 bases between them. The length of the CDR3 is 12 residues. CDR3 in amino acids: CASSEGLYGYTF. CDR3 bases: TGTGCCAGCAGTGAAGGCCTCTATGGCTACACCTTC.

The genes are TRBV18 and TRBJ1-2; D unclear. V was pared by 6 bases and J by 0 bases, with 11 bases between. The CDR3 sequence is 14 residues long. The germline gives CDR1 KGHSH, CDR2 LQKENI. CDR3 DNA: TGTGCCAGCTCCCCCGATGGAGCTAACTATGGCTACACCTTC. It specifies CASSPDGANYGYTF.

CDR3 coding DNA: TGTGCCATCAAATTGGGGGGGACCACAGATACGCAGTATTTT. It yields the protein CAIKLGGTTDTQYF. The chain joins TRBV10-3 to TRBJ2-3, with TRBD2 matching over 7 bases. CDR1 ENHRY and CDR2 SYGVKD come from the germline V gene. V shed 7 bases and J 2 bases; nucleotides not matched to a gene: 6. CDR3 length: 14 residues.

The chain joins TRBV3-1 (or the pseudogene TRBV3-2) to TRBJ2-1; TRBD1 is a possible D gene (6 bases). This CDR3 has 14 residues. V lost 4 bases, J lost 1 base, and 8 bases lay in between. Germline assignment: CDR1 LGHDT and CDR2 YNNKEL (reference sequence). CDR3: CASSRGGSYNEQFF. The CDR3 coding sequence is TGTGCCAGCAGCCGAGGGGGTTCCTACAATGAGCAGTTCTTC.

This chain links TRBV28 with TRBJ2-5; D may be TRBD2 (5 bases). Trimming cost V 7 bases and J 3 bases, with 18 bases left between them. This CDR3 region has 15 residues. CDR1 and CDR2 from the germline V gene are MDHEN and SYDVKM. The CDR3 DNA reads as TGTGCCAGCAAGGACGCGGCCGTAGCGAAAGAGACCCAGTACTTC. The encoded protein is CASKDAAVAKETQYF.

The chain employs TRBV20-1 and TRBJ1-5; D remains ambiguous. The length of the CDR3 is 19 residues. From germline, CDR1 is DFQATT and CDR2 SNEGSKA (reference sequence). Trimming removed 3 bases at V and 0 bases at J, with 24 bases between. The CDR3 spells CSASAILGSQWDSNQPQHF. CDR3 DNA: TGCAGTGCTAGTGCTATTTTGGGGTCTCAATGGGATAGCAATCAGCCCCAGCATTTT.

This chain connects TRBV10-2 to TRBJ2-1; possibly TRBD2 for D (5 bases). Trimming shortened V by 2 bases and J by 6 bases, and 14 bases separated the two germline ends. Germline V gene sequence: CDR1 WSHSY, CDR2 SAAADI. The CDR3 runs 15 residues. The CDR3: CASSEGSLEGNEQFF. CDR3 DNA sequence: TGCGCCAGCAGTGAGGGGAGTCTCGAGGGCAATGAGCAGTTCTTC.

The chain joins TRBV6-1 to TRBJ2-7, with D possibly matching TRBD2 (5 bases). V lost 2 bases to trimming and J lost 7 bases, with 9 bases between them. This CDR3 has 12 amino acids. Looked up from germline, CDR1 is MNHNS and CDR2 is SASEGT. The CDR3, as DNA: TGTGCCAGCAGTGAATTTATAGCGGAGCAGTACTTC. Protein: CASSEFIAEQYF.

This clone has just one count. The chain carries TRBV3-1 (or the pseudogene TRBV3-2) and TRBJ2-7, with TRBD2 as a possible D gene (6 bases). Germline-derived CDR1 and CDR2 are LGHDT and YNNKEL (reference sequence). V was clipped by 5 bases and J by 3 bases, with 17 bases between them. The CDR3 covers 15 residues. In DNA, the CDR3 is TGTGCCAGCAGCAAACAGGCCATAGCGGACTACGAGCAGTACTTC. Amino acid sequence: CASSKQAIADYEQYF.

This chain joins TRBV18 and TRBJ2-1, with TRBD2 matching 13 bases. The CDR3 extends over 17 amino acids. V shed 3 bases, J shed 7 bases, and the junction held 9 bases outside the gene matches. Germline lookup yields CDR1 KGHSH and CDR2 LQKENI. CDR3 in DNA: TGTGCCAGCTCACCCCCCGGGGGACTAGCGGGGCGAAATGAGCAGTTCTTC. Amino acid sequence: CASSPPGGLAGRNEQFF. Drawing the rest from reference TRBV18 and TRBJ2-1, the complete variable domain is NAGVMQNPRHLVRRRGQEARLRCSPMKGHSHVYWYRQLPEEGLKFMVYLQKENIIDESGMPKERFSAEFPKEGPSILRIQQVVRGDSAAYFCASSPPGGLAGRNEQFFGPGTRLTVL.

V gene TRBV18 combines with J gene TRBJ2-1, with D uncertain. CDR3 length: 12 amino acids. V lost 3 bases and J lost 7, with 7 bases in between. Germline V gives CDR1 KGHSH, CDR2 LQKENI. Written as DNA, the CDR3 is TGTGCCAGCTCACCGGAAAGGAATGAGCAGTTCTTC. It yields the protein CASSPERNEQFF.

V gene TRBV29-1 combines with J gene TRBJ2-7, with TRBD2 as a possible D gene (6 bases). Germline V gene lookup returns CDR1 SQVTM and CDR2 ANQGSEA. The CDR3 has 11 residues. V lost 7 bases to trimming and J lost 4 bases, with 11 bases between them. CDR3 sequence reads: CSATAGYEQYF. The CDR3 nucleotides are TGCAGCGCTACAGCGGGTTACGAGCAGTACTTC.

The table lists this clone with a count of one. V usage is TRBV10-1 and J usage is TRBJ2-3; tentative D call: TRBD2 (5 bases). Trimming took 4 bases from V and 1 from J, leaving 15 bases between them. There are 16 residues in the CDR3. Germline assignment: CDR1 WNHNN and CDR2 SYGVQD (reference sequence). The CDR3 loop is CASSVDYLEGTDTQYF. DNA for the CDR3: TGCGCCAGCAGTGTCGACTATTTGGAGGGCACAGATACGCAGTATTTT.

The chain joins TRBV19 to TRBJ2-5; TRBD1 matches 9 bases. Germline V gene data show CDR1 as LNHDA and CDR2 as SQIVND (reference sequence). The junction had 1 base not matched to a gene; V was cut back by 4 bases and J by 4 bases. This CDR3 region has 13 residues. CDR3 in DNA: TGTGCCAGTAGTAGGGACAGGGCAGAGACCCAGTACTTC. Translation: CASSRDRAETQYF.

The rearrangement joins TRBV5-6 to TRBJ1-1; D not resolved. Per germline, CDR1 SGHDT and CDR2 YYEEEE. The CDR3 covers 15 residues. Trimming took 0 bases from V and 0 from J, leaving 9 bases between them. The DNA for the CDR3 is TGTGCCAGCAGCTTGGGACCGACGGTGAACACTGAAGCTTTCTTT. Translated: CASSLGPTVNTEAFF.

Only a few counts were recorded for this clone. The chain couples TRBV7-3 to TRBJ2-1, with 7 bases matching TRBD1. CDR3 size: 15 residues. Losses at the gene ends were 5 bases for V and 2 bases for J; bases not matched to a gene: 6. In germline, CDR1 is SGHTA, CDR2 FQGTGA. The CDR3 spells CASSTTGAPYNEQFF. In DNA form, the CDR3 reads TGTGCCAGCAGCACCACAGGGGCTCCCTACAATGAGCAGTTCTTC.

The chain couples TRBV3-1 (or the pseudogene TRBV3-2) to TRBJ2-6; 7 nucleotides agree with TRBD1. V lost 5 bases to trimming and J lost 4 bases; unmatched junction nucleotides: 8. Per the germline V gene, CDR1 is LGHDT and CDR2 is YNNKEL (reference sequence). The CDR3 loop spans 16 amino acids. The CDR3 loop reads CASSARQGTGANVLTF. CDR3 sequence (DNA): TGTGCCAGCAGCGCCCGACAGGGAACAGGGGCCAACGTCCTGACTTTC.